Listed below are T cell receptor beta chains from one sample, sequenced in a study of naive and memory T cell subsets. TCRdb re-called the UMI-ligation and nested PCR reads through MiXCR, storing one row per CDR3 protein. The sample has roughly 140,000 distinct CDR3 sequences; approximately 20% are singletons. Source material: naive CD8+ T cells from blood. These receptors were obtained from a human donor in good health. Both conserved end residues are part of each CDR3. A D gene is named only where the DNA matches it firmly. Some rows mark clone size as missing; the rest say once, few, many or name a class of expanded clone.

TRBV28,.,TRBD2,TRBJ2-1,TGTGCCAGCAGCCCCGAGGGGCGGGAGGTGTACAATGAGCAGTTCTTC,CASSPEGREVYNEQFF
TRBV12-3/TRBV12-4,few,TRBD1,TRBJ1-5,TGTGCCAGCAGTCAGGGGGGAGACCCATATGGTAATCAGCCCCAGCATTTT,CASSQGGDPYGNQPQHF
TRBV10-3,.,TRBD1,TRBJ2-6,TGTGCCATCAGTGAGGGTCCCGGGACAGGGACTGGGGCCAACGTCCTGACTTTC,CAISEGPGTGTGANVLTF
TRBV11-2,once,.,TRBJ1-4,TGTGCCAGCAGCTTATATAGACATGAAAAACTGTTTTTT,CASSLYRHEKLFF
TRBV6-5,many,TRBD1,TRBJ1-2,TGTGCCAGCAGTTACTCGGCCATGCCAGGGGGGCAGGGCTACACCTTC,CASSYSAMPGGQGYTF
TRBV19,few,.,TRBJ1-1,TGTGCCAGTAGTATGGGCGACAGCACTGAAGCTTTCTTT,CASSMGDSTEAFF
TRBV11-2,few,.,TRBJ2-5,TGTGCCAGCAGCTTGATAGGTGAACAAGAGACCCAGTACTTC,CASSLIGEQETQYF
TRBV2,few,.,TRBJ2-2,TGTGCCAGCATATACACCGGGGAGCTGTTTTTT,CASIYTGELFF
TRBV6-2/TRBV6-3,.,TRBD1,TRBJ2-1,TGTGCCAGCAGTCTCGGGACAGGGCAAAATGAGCAGTTCTTC,CASSLGTGQNEQFF
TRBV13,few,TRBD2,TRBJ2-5,TGTGCCAGCAGCTTAGGACTAGCGGGAAATCAAGAGACCCAGTACTTC,CASSLGLAGNQETQYF
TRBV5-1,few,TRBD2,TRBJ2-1,TGCGCCAGCAGCCCTGGAGACGAAACGGGAGGTGGCGAGTTCTTC,CASSPGDETGGGEFF
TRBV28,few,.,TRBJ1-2,TGTGCCAGCAGTTCAAGGGGAAACTATGGCTACACCTTC,CASSSRGNYGYTF
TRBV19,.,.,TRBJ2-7,TGTGCCAGTAGTAAGTCGGGAGACCTACTTTACGAGCAGTACTTC,CASSKSGDLLYEQYF
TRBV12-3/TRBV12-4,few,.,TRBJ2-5,TGTGCCAGTTCCTCTGGGGGCTCCGGCCAAGAGACCCAGTACTTC,CASSSGGSGQETQYF
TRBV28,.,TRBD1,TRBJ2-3,TGTGCCAGCAGTTTGACCGGGACAGGGTTCGAAGATACGCAGTATTTT,CASSLTGTGFEDTQYF